These 27 T cell receptor beta chains share one sample of origin, sequenced in a study of CD8 T cells in Susac syndrome. Random hexamers were used to reverse transcribe the RNA input (about 0.5 to 1 ug). TCRdb re-analysed the immunoSEQ multiplex PCR reads in MiXCR, keeping a single row per CDR3 protein. The sample lists about 120,000 distinct CDR3 sequences; 92% were seen once. Sequenced sample: CD8+ T cells from PBMCs. These receptors all stem from a human donor in good health.

The chain joins TRBV7-9 to TRBJ1-3, with no clear D. The CDR3 contains 13 residues. The V end was cut by 3 bases, the J end by 0 bases, with 3 bases between. Germline assignment: CDR1 SEHNR and CDR2 FQNEAQ (reference sequence). CDR3 region: CASSLNSGNTIYF. CDR3 sequence (DNA): TGTGCCAGCAGCTTGAACTCTGGAAACACCATATATTTT. The full variable domain, with the rest looked up from reference TRBV7-9 and TRBJ1-3, is DTGVSQNPRHKITKRGQNVTFRCDPISEHNRLYWYRQTLGQGPEFLTYFQNEAQLEKSRLLSDRFSAERPKGSFSTLEIQRTEQGDSAMYLCASSLNSGNTIYFGEGSWLTVV.

The rearrangement joins TRBV6-2 or TRBV6-3 to TRBJ1-2, with TRBD1 as a possible D gene (5 bases). CDR1 and CDR2 (germline): MNHEY, SVGEGT. Trimming shortened V by 6 bases and J by 2 bases, and 10 bases separated the two germline ends. The CDR3 is made up of 13 amino acids. The CDR3 reads CASREGRNYGYTF. The CDR3, as DNA: TGTGCCAGCAGGGAGGGACGGAACTATGGCTACACCTTC.

For the CDR3, the DNA is TGCAGTGCTAGAGATCCCAACCTAGCGGGACCAAGGGATGAGCAGTTCTTC. Protein: CSARDPNLAGPRDEQFF. V is TRBV20-1 and J is TRBJ2-1, with TRBD2 identical over 9 bases. Germline V gene lookup returns CDR1 DFQATT and CDR2 SNEGSKA (reference sequence). V shed 0 bases, J shed 8 bases, and the junction held 14 bases outside the gene matches. The CDR3 covers 17 residues.

As DNA, the CDR3 is TGCGCCAGCAGCCAAGCCGTGGGGGGACCACGGGAGCAGTACTTC. Translated: CASSQAVGGPREQYF. The chain recombines TRBV4-1 with TRBJ2-7; the D gene is possibly TRBD2 (6 bases). The CDR3 has 15 amino acids. Germline V lookup: CDR1 MGHRA, CDR2 YSYEKL. The V gene lost 1 base and the J gene lost 7 bases, with 17 bases spanning the gap.

This clonotype was seen just once. The chain couples TRBV29-1 to TRBJ1-1, with D hard to call. Germline values: CDR1 SQVTM, CDR2 ANQGSEA. V dropped 7 bases and J dropped 1 base, with 7 bases sitting between them. The CDR3 has 11 amino acids. Here the CDR3 DNA reads TGCAGCGCCACAGAGAACACTGAAGCTTTCTTT. Translating it yields CSATENTEAFF.

This clonotype has just one count. The chain links TRBV3-1 to TRBJ2-1, with D perhaps matching TRBD1 or TRBD2 (6 bases each). The germline V gene encodes CDR1 LGHDT and CDR2 YNNKEL (reference sequence). The CDR3 has 13 residues. V lost 4 bases to trimming and J lost 10 bases, with 14 bases between them. CDR3 coding DNA: TGTGCCAGCAGCCTCCTGGGGGGCCAAGAGCAGTTCTTC. Translating it yields CASSLLGGQEQFF.

The chain employs TRBV5-6 and TRBJ2-7; no clear D gene. The CDR3 is made up of 14 amino acids. Germline assignment: CDR1 SGHDT and CDR2 YYEEEE. V was trimmed by 3 bases and J by 2 bases, leaving 12 bases between them. CDR3 bases: TGTGCCAGCAGCTCAGGATGGACGGCCTACGAGCAGTACTTC. Translated, it gives CASSSGWTAYEQYF.

The chain recombines TRBV2 with TRBJ2-1; 12 positions agree with TRBD2. V dropped 7 bases and J dropped 0; count of bases not matched to a gene: 7. This CDR3 has 17 residues. CDR1 is SNHLY and CDR2 is FYNNEI in the germline V gene. CDR3 sequence (DNA): TGTGCCAGCACCGGGACTAGCGGGCATAGCTCCTACAATGAGCAGTTCTTC. Protein product: CASTGTSGHSSYNEQFF.

This clonotype has only one observation. The chain couples TRBV19 to TRBJ2-1, with 8 bases identical to TRBD2. J was trimmed by 0 bases and V by 7 bases; bases with no gene match: 2. Germline loops: CDR1 LNHDA, CDR2 SQIVND (reference sequence). The length of the CDR3 is 14 residues. The CDR3 reads CASTSGSSYNEQFF. Here the CDR3 DNA reads TGTGCCAGTACCAGCGGGAGCTCCTACAATGAGCAGTTCTTC.

The chain links TRBV12-3 or TRBV12-4 to TRBJ2-3, with 8 nucleotides matching TRBD1. The CDR3 runs 15 residues. With 4 bases clipped from V and 3 bases from J, the junction kept 6 bases outside the gene matches. The CDR3 coding sequence is TGTGCCAGCAGTTCCGGACAGGGAGTAACAGATACGCAGTATTTT. Protein: CASSSGQGVTDTQYF.

The J gene is TRBJ2-3, the V gene TRBV2; D is unresolved. Germline CDR1 is SNHLY and CDR2 is FYNNEI. This CDR3 contains 12 residues. The V end was cut by 6 bases, the J end by 0 bases, with 4 bases between. CDR3 in DNA: TGTGCCAGCAGGGAAAGCACAGATACGCAGTATTTT. Encoded protein: CASRESTDTQYF.

The gene calls are TRBV20-1 and TRBJ1-2; 7 bases match TRBD1. The V and J ends lost 0 bases and 0 bases, in that order; junction bases with no gene match: 7. CDR1 DFQATT and CDR2 SNEGSKA come from the germline V gene (reference sequence). The CDR3 spans 16 residues. The CDR3 bases are TGCAGTGCTAGAGATACCTCGGGACAGTCTAACTATGGCTACACCTTC. Encoded protein: CSARDTSGQSNYGYTF.

This clonotype was detected once. The V gene is TRBV20-1, the J gene TRBJ2-1; the D gene is possibly TRBD2 (5 bases). Trimming removed 0 bases from V and 7 bases from J, with 10 bases in between. CDR3 length: 13 residues. Germline loops: CDR1 DFQATT, CDR2 SNEGSKA (reference sequence). CDR3 sequence reads: CSAREGGGNEQFF. DNA of the CDR3: TGCAGTGCTAGAGAGGGCGGCGGGAATGAGCAGTTCTTC.

This chain uses TRBV6-5 with TRBJ2-1; D not certain. V dropped 10 bases and J dropped 2 bases, with 12 bases sitting between them. Germline CDR1 MNHEY, CDR2 SVGAGI. CDR3 length equals 13 residues. CDR3 protein: CATQIGPYNEQFF. The CDR3 DNA is TGTGCCACCCAGATTGGGCCCTACAATGAGCAGTTCTTC.

This rearrangement joins TRBV2 to TRBJ2-1; D unresolved. Trimming stripped 6 bases from V and 3 bases from J, with 15 bases between. This CDR3 spans 15 amino acids. Germline V gene lookup returns CDR1 SNHLY and CDR2 FYNNEI. CDR3 bases: TGTGCCAGCAGGCCTTTGCTCCCGAGCTACAATGAGCAGTTCTTC. Its protein product is CASRPLLPSYNEQFF.

The V call is TRBV6-2 or TRBV6-3, the J call TRBJ1-1; a possible D gene is TRBD1 (6 bases). Trimming removed 4 bases from V and 5 bases from J, with 17 bases in between. The CDR3 totals 15 residues. CDR1 and CDR2 from the germline V gene are MNHEY and SVGEGT. The CDR3 loop reads CASSLWGQVRTEAFF. As DNA, the CDR3 is TGTGCCAGCAGTTTGTGGGGGCAGGTGAGAACTGAAGCTTTCTTT.

The chain recombines TRBV2 with TRBJ1-1; possibly TRBD1 for D (5 bases). There are 14 residues in the CDR3. V lost 8 bases and J lost 7, with 20 bases in between. Germline CDR1 SNHLY, CDR2 FYNNEI. The CDR3 reads CASSPPSGLDEAFF. The CDR3 DNA sequence: TGTGCCAGCTCACCCCCGTCAGGGTTGGATGAAGCTTTCTTT.

The genes are TRBV5-1 and TRBJ2-5; maybe TRBD2 (6 bases). The CDR3 extends over 15 amino acids. Per the germline V gene, CDR1 is SGHRS and CDR2 is YFSETQ. Trimming took off 4 bases at V and 1 base at J, with 14 bases between the two ends. The CDR3: CASSRGSGPQETQYF. Written as DNA, the CDR3 is TGCGCCAGCAGCCGCGGAAGCGGGCCCCAAGAGACCCAGTACTTC.

The rearrangement joins TRBV19 to TRBJ1-6; D is ambiguous. Germline V gene lookup returns CDR1 LNHDA and CDR2 SQIVND (reference sequence). There are 15 residues in the CDR3. V was shortened by 7 bases and J by 10 bases, with 20 bases between the two germline ends. CDR3 DNA: TGTGCCAGTAAAGATGGAGGGCGGGTCGAATCACCCCTCCACTTT. Its protein product is CASKDGGRVESPLHF. The full variable domain, rest sourced from reference TRBV19 and TRBJ1-6, is DGGITQSPKYLFRKEGQNVTLSCEQNLNHDAMYWYRQDPGQGLRLIYYSQIVNDFQKGDIAEGYSVSREKKESFPLTVTSAQKNPTAFYLCASKDGGRVESPLHFGNGTRLTVT.

The gene calls are TRBV7-2 and TRBJ1-1; D remains unclear. This CDR3 region has 14 residues. Trimming pared 2 bases from V and 1 base from J, leaving 8 bases between. Germline lookup yields CDR1 SGHTA and CDR2 FQGNSA. The chain's CDR3 is CASSLIPQNTEAFF. The CDR3 nucleotides read TGTGCCAGCAGCTTAATCCCCCAGAACACTGAAGCTTTCTTT.

This clonotype appeared a single time. The rearrangement joins TRBV14 to TRBJ2-7; possibly TRBD2 for D (6 bases). Trimming shortened V by 2 bases and J by 2 bases, and 10 bases separated the two germline ends. CDR3 length: 14 residues. The germline CDR1 and CDR2 sequences are SGHDN and FVKESK. The CDR3 region is CASSQRGATYEQYF. The CDR3 coding sequence is TGTGCCAGCAGCCAACGCGGGGCCACCTACGAGCAGTACTTC. The full variable domain, its missing parts supplied by reference TRBV14 and TRBJ2-7, is EAGVTQFPSHSVIEKGQTVTLRCDPISGHDNLYWYRRVMGKEIKFLLHFVKESKQDESGMPNNRFLAERTGGTYSTLKVQPAELEDSGVYFCASSQRGATYEQYFGPGTRLTVT.

The chain couples TRBV12-3 or TRBV12-4 to TRBJ1-1, with D perhaps TRBD1 (5 bases). The ends were cut back, 3 bases at V and 12 bases at J, with 29 bases in the middle. The CDR3 contains 17 residues. The chain's CDR3 is CASSLIAGAQKRGETFF. The CDR3 nucleotides read TGTGCCAGCAGTTTGATCGCTGGCGCCCAGAAGCGGGGGGAAACTTTCTTT.

This chain joins TRBV20-1 and TRBJ2-7, with 9 bases matching TRBD2. Germline CDR1 DFQATT, CDR2 SNEGSKA (reference sequence). V trimming: 3 bases; J trimming: 6 bases; junction bases outside the gene matches: 6. This CDR3 is 13 amino acids long. DNA of the CDR3: TGCAGTGCTAGTCGGCGGGAGGGAGGCGAGCAGTACTTC. This encodes CSASRREGGEQYF.

The CDR3 spells CAWSEPGTIEKLFF. In nucleotides, the CDR3 is TGTGCCTGGAGTGAACCCGGGACTATCGAAAAACTGTTTTTT. This sequence joins TRBV30 and TRBJ1-4; a possible D gene is TRBD1 (5 bases). The germline V gene encodes CDR1 GTSNPN and CDR2 SVGIG (reference sequence). This CDR3 spans 14 amino acids. The germline V and J ends were trimmed by 1 base and 8 bases, with 14 bases remaining between them.

V gene TRBV7-2 combines with J gene TRBJ2-5; D might be TRBD2 (6 bases). Trimming took off 5 bases at V and 2 bases at J, with 12 bases between the two ends. This CDR3 has 14 amino acids. The germline gives CDR1 SGHTA, CDR2 FQGNSA. The CDR3 sequence is CASSHGGVQETQYF. CDR3 DNA: TGTGCCAGCAGCCACGGGGGAGTTCAAGAGACCCAGTACTTC.

This clonotype occurred once. V is TRBV29-1 and J is TRBJ2-1; the D call may be TRBD1 or TRBD2 (5 bases each). This CDR3 spans 12 amino acids. In germline, CDR1 is SQVTM, CDR2 ANQGSEA. Trimming cost V 7 bases and J 6 bases, with 13 bases left between them. This chain's CDR3 is CSESPGRNEQFF. CDR3 bases: TGCAGCGAGAGCCCGGGGCGCAATGAGCAGTTCTTC.

This chain uses TRBV3-1 with TRBJ2-7; the match to TRBD2 covers 11 bases. The CDR3 runs 16 residues. CDR1 LGHDT and CDR2 YNNKEL come from the germline V gene (reference sequence). The ends lost 4 bases at V and 5 bases at J; junction bases unmatched: 10. CDR3 region: CASSPVAGGPSHEQYF. CDR3 sequence (DNA): TGTGCCAGCAGCCCCGTAGCGGGAGGGCCATCTCACGAGCAGTACTTC.